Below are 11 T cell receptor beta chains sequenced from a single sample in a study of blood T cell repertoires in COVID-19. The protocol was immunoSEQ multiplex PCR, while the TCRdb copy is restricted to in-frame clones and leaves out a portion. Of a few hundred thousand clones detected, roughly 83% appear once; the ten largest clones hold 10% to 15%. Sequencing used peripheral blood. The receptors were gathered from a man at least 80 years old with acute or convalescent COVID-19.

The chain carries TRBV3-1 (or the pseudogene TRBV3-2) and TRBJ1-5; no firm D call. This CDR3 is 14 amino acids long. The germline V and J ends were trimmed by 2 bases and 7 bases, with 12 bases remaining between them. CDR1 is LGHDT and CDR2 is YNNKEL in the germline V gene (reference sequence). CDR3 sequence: CASSQTNRPQPQHF. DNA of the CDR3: TGTGCCAGCAGCCAAACAAATCGTCCCCAGCCCCAGCATTTT.

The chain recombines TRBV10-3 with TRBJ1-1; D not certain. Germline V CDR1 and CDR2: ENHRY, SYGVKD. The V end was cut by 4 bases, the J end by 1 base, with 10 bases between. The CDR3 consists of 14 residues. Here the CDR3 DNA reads TGTGCCATCAGTGTTGCGGGGAGGAACACTGAAGCTTTCTTT. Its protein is CAISVAGRNTEAFF.

For the CDR3, the DNA is TGTGCCAGCAGCCCGACTAGCGGGGGGAAAAACATTCAGTACTTC. Translating gives CASSPTSGGKNIQYF. V gene TRBV6-5 combines with J gene TRBJ2-4, with 13 bases lining up with TRBD2. Germline assignment: CDR1 MNHEY and CDR2 SVGAGI. The CDR3 spans 15 residues. V lost 6 bases and J lost 4; bases outside the gene matches: 3.

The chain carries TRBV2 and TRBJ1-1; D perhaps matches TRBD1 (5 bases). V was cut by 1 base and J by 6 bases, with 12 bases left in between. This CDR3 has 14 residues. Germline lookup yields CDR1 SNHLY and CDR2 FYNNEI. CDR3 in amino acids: CASSEVDSRSEAFF. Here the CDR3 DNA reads TGTGCCAGCAGTGAAGTAGACAGTAGGTCTGAAGCTTTCTTT.

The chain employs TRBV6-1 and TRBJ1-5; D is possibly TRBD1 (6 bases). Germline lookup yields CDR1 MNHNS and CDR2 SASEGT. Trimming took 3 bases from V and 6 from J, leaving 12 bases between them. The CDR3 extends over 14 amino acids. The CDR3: CASSDLTGVQPQHF. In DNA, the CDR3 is TGTGCCAGCAGTGATTTGACAGGAGTTCAGCCCCAGCATTTT.

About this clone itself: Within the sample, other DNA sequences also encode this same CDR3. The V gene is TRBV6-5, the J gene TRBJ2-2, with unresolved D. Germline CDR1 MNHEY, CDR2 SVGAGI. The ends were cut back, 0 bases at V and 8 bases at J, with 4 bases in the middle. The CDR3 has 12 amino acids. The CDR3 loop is CASSYSGGELFF. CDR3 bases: TGTGCCAGCAGTTACTCCGGGGGGGAGCTGTTTTTT.

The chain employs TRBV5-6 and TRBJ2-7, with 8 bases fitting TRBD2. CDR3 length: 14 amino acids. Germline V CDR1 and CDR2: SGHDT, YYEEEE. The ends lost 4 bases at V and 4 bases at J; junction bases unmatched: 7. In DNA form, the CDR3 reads TGTGCCAGCAGCCCCGGGACTAGGTGGTACGAGCAGTACTTC. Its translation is CASSPGTRWYEQYF.

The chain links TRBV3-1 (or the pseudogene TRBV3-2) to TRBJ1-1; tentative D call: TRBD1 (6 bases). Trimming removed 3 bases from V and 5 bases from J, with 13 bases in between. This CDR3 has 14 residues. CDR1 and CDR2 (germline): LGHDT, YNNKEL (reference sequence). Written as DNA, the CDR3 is TGTGCCAGCAGCCAGGTAGGGGGATCTACTGAAGCTTTCTTT. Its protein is CASSQVGGSTEAFF.

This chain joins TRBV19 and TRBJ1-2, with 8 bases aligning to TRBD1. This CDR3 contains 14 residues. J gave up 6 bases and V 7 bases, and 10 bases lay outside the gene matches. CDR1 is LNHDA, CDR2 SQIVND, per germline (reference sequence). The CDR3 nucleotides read TGTGCCAGTAAAGCAGGACAGGGTACCCATGGCTACACCTTC. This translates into CASKAGQGTHGYTF.

The CDR3 reads CARTGVNSPLHF. The CDR3 region has the DNA TGTGCCAGGACAGGGGTGAATTCACCCCTCCACTTT. This chain uses TRBV2 with TRBJ1-6; TRBD1 aligns across 8 bases. Germline-derived CDR1 and CDR2 are SNHLY and FYNNEI. After removal of 9 bases from V and 7 bases from J, the junction contained 2 bases not matched to a gene. The length of the CDR3 is 12 residues.

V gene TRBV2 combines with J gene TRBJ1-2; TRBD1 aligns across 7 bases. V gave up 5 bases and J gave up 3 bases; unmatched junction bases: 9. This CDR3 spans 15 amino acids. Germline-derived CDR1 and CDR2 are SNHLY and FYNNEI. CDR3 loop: CASSRGQMGDYGYTF. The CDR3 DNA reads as TGTGCCAGCAGTAGGGGACAGATGGGGGACTATGGCTACACCTTC.